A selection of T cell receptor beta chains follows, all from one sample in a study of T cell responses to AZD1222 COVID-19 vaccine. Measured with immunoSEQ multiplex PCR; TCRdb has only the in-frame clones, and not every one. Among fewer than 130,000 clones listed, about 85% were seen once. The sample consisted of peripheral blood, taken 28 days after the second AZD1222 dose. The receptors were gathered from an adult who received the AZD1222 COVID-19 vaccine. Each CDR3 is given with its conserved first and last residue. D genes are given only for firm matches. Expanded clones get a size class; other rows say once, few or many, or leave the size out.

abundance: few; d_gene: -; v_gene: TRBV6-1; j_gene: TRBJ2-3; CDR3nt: TGTGCCAGCAGTGAAGACCCAACTAGCACAGATACGCAGTATTTT; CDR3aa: CASSEDPTSTDTQYF
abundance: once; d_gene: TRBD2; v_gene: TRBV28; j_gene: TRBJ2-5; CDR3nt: TGTGCCAGCAGTTCCACCTTCTTAGCGGGAGGGAACCAGACCCAGTACTTC; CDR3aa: CASSSTFLAGGNQTQYF
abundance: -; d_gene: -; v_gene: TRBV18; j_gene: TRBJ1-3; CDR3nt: TGTGCCAGCTCACCTCCGTGGGCCATCGGAAACACCATATATTTT; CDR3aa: CASSPPWAIGNTIYF
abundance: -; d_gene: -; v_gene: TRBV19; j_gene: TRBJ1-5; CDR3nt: TGTGCCAGTAGGACCGAGGTTAGCAATCAGCCCCAGCATTTT; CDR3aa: CASRTEVSNQPQHF
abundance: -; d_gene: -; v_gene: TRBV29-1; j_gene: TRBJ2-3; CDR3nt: TGCAGCGTTGCCCCCGGGCATGTCACAGATACGCAGTATTTT; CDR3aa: CSVAPGHVTDTQYF
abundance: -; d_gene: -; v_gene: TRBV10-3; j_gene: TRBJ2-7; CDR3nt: TGTGCCATCAGTGTTCGACGACTAACTAGCACCTACGAGCAGTACTTC; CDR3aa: CAISVRRLTSTYEQYF
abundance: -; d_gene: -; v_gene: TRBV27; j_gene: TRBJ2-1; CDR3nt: TGTGCCAGCAGTCCATACTCCGGCTACAATGAGCAGTTCTTC; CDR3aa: CASSPYSGYNEQFF
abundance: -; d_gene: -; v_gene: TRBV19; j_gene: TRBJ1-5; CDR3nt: TGTGCCAGTAGTATAGGCCGCAGATCCCAGCCCCAGCATTTT; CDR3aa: CASSIGRRSQPQHF
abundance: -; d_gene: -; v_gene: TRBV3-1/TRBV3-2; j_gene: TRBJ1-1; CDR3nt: TGTGCCAGCAGCCAATCTCCGGGGGGCGAGACTGAAGCTTTCTTT; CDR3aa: CASSQSPGGETEAFF
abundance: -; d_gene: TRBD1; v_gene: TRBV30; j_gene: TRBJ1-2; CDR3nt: TGTGCCTGGACCGCAGGGGGGACCTATGGCTACACCTTC; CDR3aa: CAWTAGGTYGYTF
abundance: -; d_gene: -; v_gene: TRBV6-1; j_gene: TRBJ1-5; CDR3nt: TGTGCCAGCAGTGACGGGGGGAGCAATCAGCCCCAGCATTTT; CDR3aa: CASSDGGSNQPQHF
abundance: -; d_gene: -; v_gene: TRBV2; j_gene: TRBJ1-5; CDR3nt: TGTGCCAGCAGTGAAGGGCAGCCGAATAGCAATCAGCCCCAGCATTTT; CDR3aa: CASSEGQPNSNQPQHF
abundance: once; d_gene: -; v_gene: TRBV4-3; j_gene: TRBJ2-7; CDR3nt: TGCGCCAGCAGCCAAGACTACCTCGACGAGCAGTACTTC; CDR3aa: CASSQDYLDEQYF
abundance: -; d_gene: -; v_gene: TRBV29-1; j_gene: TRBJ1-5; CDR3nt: TGCAGCGTTGATCAGGGCCCCAATCAGCCCCAGCATTTT; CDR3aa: CSVDQGPNQPQHF
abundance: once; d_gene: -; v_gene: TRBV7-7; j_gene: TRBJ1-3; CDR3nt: TGTGCTAGCAGCTTAGACGGAGGGTCTGGAAACACCATATATTTT; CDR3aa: CASSLDGGSGNTIYF
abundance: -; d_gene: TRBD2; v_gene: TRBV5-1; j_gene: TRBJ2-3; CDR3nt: TGCGCCAGCAGCTTGGGGAATCTAGCGGGATTTTTCACAGATACGCAGTATTTT; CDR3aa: CASSLGNLAGFFTDTQYF
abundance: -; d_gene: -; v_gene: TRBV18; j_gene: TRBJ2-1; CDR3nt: TGTGCCAGCTCAAAGGACAGCAGCTCCTACAATGAGCAGTTCTTC; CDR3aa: CASSKDSSSYNEQFF
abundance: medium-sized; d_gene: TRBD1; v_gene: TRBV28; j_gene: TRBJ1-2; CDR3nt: TGTGCCAGCAGTTTCTTCCTTCCGGGACAGGGGGCCTATGGCTACACCTTC; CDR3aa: CASSFFLPGQGAYGYTF
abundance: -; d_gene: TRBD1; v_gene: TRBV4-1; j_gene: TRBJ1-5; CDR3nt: TGCGCCAGCAGCCAAGTCGGGACAGGGCTTGCAGGGCAGCCCCAGCATTTT; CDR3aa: CASSQVGTGLAGQPQHF
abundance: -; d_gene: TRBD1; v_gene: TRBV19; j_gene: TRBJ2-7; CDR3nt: TGTGCCAGTAGTTGGGACAGCTCCTACGAGCAGTACTTC; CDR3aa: CASSWDSSYEQYF
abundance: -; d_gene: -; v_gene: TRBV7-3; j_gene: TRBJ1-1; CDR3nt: TGTGCCAGCAGCTCCCAAGGGGACACTGAAGCTTTCTTT; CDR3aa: CASSSQGDTEAFF
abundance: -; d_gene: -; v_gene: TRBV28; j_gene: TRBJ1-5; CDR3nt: TGTGCCAGCAGATCTCAGGGTAGCAATCAGCCCCAGCATTTT; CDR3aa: CASRSQGSNQPQHF
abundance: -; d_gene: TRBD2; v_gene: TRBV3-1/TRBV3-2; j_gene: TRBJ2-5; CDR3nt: TGTGCCAGCAGCCAAGAAGTAACGGGAGGTCAAGAGACCCAGTACTTC; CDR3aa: CASSQEVTGGQETQYF
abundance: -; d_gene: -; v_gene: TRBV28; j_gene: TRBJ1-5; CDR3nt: TGTGCCAGCAGTTTATTCCGGGGGCGGCATCAGCCCCAGCATTTT; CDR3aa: CASSLFRGRHQPQHF
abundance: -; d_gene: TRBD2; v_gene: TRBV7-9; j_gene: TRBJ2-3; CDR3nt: TGTGCCAGCAGCCCGGGACTAGCGGGAATAGATACGCAGTATTTT; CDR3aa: CASSPGLAGIDTQYF
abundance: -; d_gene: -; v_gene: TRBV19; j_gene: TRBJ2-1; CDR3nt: TGTGCCAGTAGTATAGGCAGGGGACCAACCTACAATGAGCAGTTCTTC; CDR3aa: CASSIGRGPTYNEQFF
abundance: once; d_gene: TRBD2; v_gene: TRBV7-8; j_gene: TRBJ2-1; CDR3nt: TGTGCCAGCAGCTTAGAATCTAGCGGGAGGTTCAATGAGCAGTTCTTC; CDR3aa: CASSLESSGRFNEQFF